A selection of T cell receptor beta chains follows, all from one sample in a study of identical twins. TCRdb ran MiXCR on the 5' RACE reads and lists one entry per CDR3 protein. The table includes hundreds of thousands of distinct CDR3 sequences, roughly 18% detected once. These data are also associated with another study on T cells expressing NK-cell markers.

The sequenced sample consisted of PBMCs. These TCRs come from a woman aged 18-29 years in good health. CDR3s include the opening cysteine and the closing phenylalanine or tryptophan. D genes are given only for firm matches. Clone size is stated in some rows and not others, as once, few, many or a class when expanded.

v_gene,len,abundance,d_gene,j_gene,CDR3nt,CDR3aa
TRBV5-8,15,few,TRBD1,TRBJ2-1,TGTGCCAGCAGCTTGGACAGGGGCTTTTACAATGAGCAGTTCTTC,CASSLDRGFYNEQFF
TRBV11-3,13,.,.,TRBJ2-7,TGTGCCAGCAGCTCCCGCGGGCGTTCCGAGCAGTACTTC,CASSSRGRSEQYF
TRBV5-1,16,few,.,TRBJ2-7,TGCGCCAGCAGCCCGGACCCGGGACATCCTACCTACGAGCAGTACTTC,CASSPDPGHPTYEQYF
TRBV7-9,17,few,TRBD1,TRBJ2-1,TGTGCCAGCAGCAAAACCGACAGGGCTAGCTCCTACAATGAGCAGTTCTTC,CASSKTDRASSYNEQFF
TRBV9,12,.,.,TRBJ2-3,TGTGCCAGCACCGATAACACAGATACGCAGTATTTT,CASTDNTDTQYF
TRBV12-3/TRBV12-4,15,.,.,TRBJ2-6,TGTGCCAGCAGTCCAGAGGTGAGGGGGGCCAACGTCCTGACTTTC,CASSPEVRGANVLTF
TRBV20-1,13,few,.,TRBJ1-1,TGCAGTGCTAGAGTTGAGGGGAACACTGAAGCTTTCTTT,CSARVEGNTEAFF
TRBV5-1,17,.,TRBD2,TRBJ2-2,TGCGCCAGCAGCTTGGGCCACGGGAGGGGGAACACCGGGGAGCTGTTTTTT,CASSLGHGRGNTGELFF
TRBV4-2,15,.,.,TRBJ2-7,TGTGCCAGCAGCCAAGGGGCGGGGTCCGCCTACGAGCAGTACTTC,CASSQGAGSAYEQYF
TRBV20-1,12,few,.,TRBJ2-4,TGCAGTGCCGAGGCAGGGTTGGACATTCAGTACTTC,CSAEAGLDIQYF
TRBV5-1,16,few,TRBD1,TRBJ1-2,TGCGCCAGCAGCTTGGACCATAGACAGGGGAGCTATGGCTACACCTTC,CASSLDHRQGSYGYTF
TRBV7-8,15,few,.,TRBJ1-1,TGTGCCAGCAGCCTCTCCCGAGTCAGGAGCACTGAAGCTTTCTTT,CASSLSRVRSTEAFF
TRBV20-1,12,few,.,TRBJ2-7,TGCAGTGCTACCCCACTTTCCTACGAGCAGTACTTC,CSATPLSYEQYF
TRBV9,16,few,TRBD2,TRBJ2-3,TGTGCCAGCAGCGTCTCCGGCGGGAGGGCCTTAAATACGCAGTATTTT,CASSVSGGRALNTQYF
TRBV10-3,14,.,.,TRBJ2-3,TGTGCCATCAGTTCGGCCAAACCCCCAGATACGCAGTATTTT,CAISSAKPPDTQYF
TRBV12-3/TRBV12-4,13,many,.,TRBJ2-7,TGTGCCTGTGGGGGGACGAACTCCTACGAGCAGTACTTC,CACGGTNSYEQYF
TRBV14,15,.,.,TRBJ2-3,TGTGCCAGCAGCCTAGTAGGGACCCGGTGGCATACGCAGTATTTT,CASSLVGTRWHTQYF
TRBV25-1,15,.,.,TRBJ1-1,TGTGCCAGCAGTGGAGCTTTGATTAGGAACACTGAAGCTTTCTTT,CASSGALIRNTEAFF
TRBV7-8,14,.,.,TRBJ2-5,TGTGCCAGCAGCTTCAGTCTAAATCCGGAGACCCAGTACTTC,CASSFSLNPETQYF